This T cell receptor beta chain was found in a study of OX40 agonist ivuxolimab in advanced cancers. At the level of the study: Partial responses were achieved by three patients, of whom one had hepatocellular carcinoma and two had cutaneous melanoma.

Generated by immunoSEQ multiplex PCR, the TCRdb table keeps only in-frame clones and is missing some. This sample yields 58,000 or so clones, of which 85% to 90% are seen a single time; 11% belongs to the top ten. V shed 4 bases and J 6 bases; nucleotides not matched to a gene: 11. In germline, CDR1 is MGHRA, CDR2 YSYEKL. The CDR3 totals 16 residues. The rearrangement uses TRBV4-1 and TRBJ2-3; 9 positions match TRBD2. The sequencing used CD4+ or CD8+ T cells sorted from blood, collected in a trial of the OX40 agonist ivuxolimab. The TCR sequence derives from an adult with an advanced solid tumor such as melanoma, head and neck, liver or kidney cancer. The CDR3 region has the DNA TGCGCCAGCAGCCCGGGGGTAGCGGGAGATGTGGATACGCAGTATTTT. Translated, it gives CASSPGVAGDVDTQYF.